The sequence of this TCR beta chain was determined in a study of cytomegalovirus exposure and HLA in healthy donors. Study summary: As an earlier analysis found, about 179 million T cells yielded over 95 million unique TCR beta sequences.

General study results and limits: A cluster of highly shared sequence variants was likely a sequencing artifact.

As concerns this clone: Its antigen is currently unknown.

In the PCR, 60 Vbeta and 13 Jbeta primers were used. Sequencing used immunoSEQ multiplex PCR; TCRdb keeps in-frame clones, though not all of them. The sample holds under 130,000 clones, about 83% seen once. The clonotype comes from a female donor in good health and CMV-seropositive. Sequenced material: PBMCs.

As DNA, the CDR3 is TGTGCCAGCAGCAGGGGGCTCGGGTACGAGCAGTACTTC. Protein sequence: CASSRGLGYEQYF. The genes are TRBV6-1 and TRBJ2-7; 8 nucleotides align to TRBD1. In germline, CDR1 is MNHNS, CDR2 SASEGT. The CDR3 sequence is 13 residues long. Trimming took 6 bases from V and 4 from J; bases not matched to a gene: 5.